These T cell receptor beta chains were read from a single sample in a study of PD-L1 blockade in urothelial cancer. The method was immunoSEQ multiplex PCR; TCRdb's version includes in-frame clones alone and lacks a portion of them. Here the sample spans 95,000 to 130,000 clones, approximately 90% being singletons. The input for sequencing was PBMCs, taken around atezolizumab (anti-PD-L1) treatment. These receptors were taken from a man in his sixties with urothelial cancer. CDR3s include the opening cysteine and the closing phenylalanine or tryptophan. The D gene is left open where the match is weak. Clone size appears in some rows only: once, few, many, or a class for an expanded clone.

NA,TRBJ2-3,TRBV6-1,NA,TGTGCCAGCAGCCTTGGTGGGGGGGCCTCAGATACGCAGTATTTT,CASSLGGGASDTQYF
TRBD1,TRBJ1-1,TRBV6-5,few,TGTGCCAGCAGTCAACTACAGGGGGCATTTACTGAAGCTTTCTTT,CASSQLQGAFTEAFF
NA,TRBJ2-3,TRBV5-4,NA,TGTGCCAGCAGCCCCGACTCGATCGCTGATACGCAGTATTTT,CASSPDSIADTQYF
TRBD1,TRBJ2-5,TRBV5-1,NA,TGCGCCAGCAGCTTGAGACAGGGTGGGGAGACCCAGTACTTC,CASSLRQGGETQYF
TRBD2,TRBJ2-5,TRBV5-4,NA,TGTGCCAGCAGCCTCGGACTAGCGGGGCAGACCCAGTACTTC,CASSLGLAGQTQYF
NA,TRBJ1-2,TRBV28,NA,TGTGCCAGCAGCCCGACACCTAACTATGGCTACACCTTC,CASSPTPNYGYTF
TRBD1,TRBJ1-2,TRBV18,NA,TGTGCCAGCTCACCTGGACAGGGTATCGGCGGCTACACCTTC,CASSPGQGIGGYTF
NA,TRBJ2-7,TRBV28,NA,TGTGCCAGCAGTTTATGGTCCCGGGGGGACAGGTCCTACGAGCAGTACTTC,CASSLWSRGDRSYEQYF
NA,TRBJ1-5,TRBV2,NA,TGTGCCAGCAGTAAAGACTATAGCAATCAGCCCCAGCATTTT,CASSKDYSNQPQHF
NA,TRBJ2-7,TRBV7-9,NA,TGTGCCAGCATCAACTCGGGGGGCGGTCCGTACGAGCAGTACTTC,CASINSGGGPYEQYF
NA,TRBJ1-2,TRBV18,NA,TGTGCCAGCTCACCAAATGGGGCGAACTATGGCTACACCTTC,CASSPNGANYGYTF
TRBD1,TRBJ1-5,TRBV28,NA,TGTGCCAGCAGTCGGACAGGGTCGCCGTTCTCGCCCCAGCATTTT,CASSRTGSPFSPQHF
TRBD1,TRBJ2-2,TRBV9,NA,TGTGCCAGCAGCGTAGGGGGACAGGGTTACACCGGGGAGCTGTTTTTT,CASSVGGQGYTGELFF
NA,TRBJ2-2,TRBV27,NA,TGTGCCAGCAGTCCCCACCAGGAGGAGCTGTTTTTT,CASSPHQEELFF
TRBD1,TRBJ2-2,TRBV5-6,NA,TGTGCCAGCAGCTTGGCAGGGGGCATGACCGGGGAGCTGTTTTTT,CASSLAGGMTGELFF
TRBD1,TRBJ2-2,TRBV5-1,NA,TGCGCCAGCAGCTCGGGACAGGGGGCGGCCGGGGAGCTGTTTTTT,CASSSGQGAAGELFF
TRBD1,TRBJ1-4,TRBV5-1,NA,TGCGCCAGCAGCCCGGGACAGGGCGAAAAACTGTTTTTT,CASSPGQGEKLFF
TRBD2,TRBJ2-7,TRBV4-1,NA,TGCGCCAGCAGTCTCTGGACTAGCGGGAGCTACGAGCAGTACTTC,CASSLWTSGSYEQYF
NA,TRBJ1-3,TRBV5-5,NA,TGTGCCAGCAGCCCCTCGGGGTTCTCGGACCAACTCTCTGGAAACACCATATATTTT,CASSPSGFSDQLSGNTIYF
NA,TRBJ1-1,TRBV5-1,NA,TGCGCCAGCAGCTTGGAGGCAGGTGAAGCTTTCTTT,CASSLEAGEAFF
TRBD1,TRBJ2-5,TRBV2,NA,TGTGCCAGCATCTTCTACAGGGGAGCCGAGACCCAGTACTTC,CASIFYRGAETQYF
NA,TRBJ1-1,TRBV6-1,NA,TGTGCCAGCAGTGAAGGCCGGTCGAACACTGAAGCTTTCTTT,CASSEGRSNTEAFF
NA,TRBJ1-1,TRBV6-6,NA,TGTGCCAGCAGTGGCGGTTGGTCGAACACTGAAGCTTTCTTT,CASSGGWSNTEAFF
NA,TRBJ1-5,TRBV7-2,NA,TGTGCCAGCAGCTCTACAGGCCCTGGCAATCAGCCCCAGCATTTT,CASSSTGPGNQPQHF
TRBD2,TRBJ2-5,TRBV9,NA,TGTGCCAGCAGCGCGAGACTAGCGGCTCAAGAGACCCAGTACTTC,CASSARLAAQETQYF
NA,TRBJ1-1,TRBV5-1,NA,TGCGCCAGCAGCTTGGGTAGGGGTGGAACTGAAGCTTTCTTT,CASSLGRGGTEAFF
NA,TRBJ1-5,TRBV15,NA,TGTGCCACCAGCAGGGAGGGAGGGAGCAATCAGCCCCAGCATTTT,CATSREGGSNQPQHF
NA,TRBJ1-1,TRBV15,NA,TGTGCCACCAGCGGACAGCTGAACACTGAAGCTTTCTTT,CATSGQLNTEAFF
NA,TRBJ2-7,TRBV6-1,NA,TGTGCCAGCAGTGATAGCAGGGGCGAGCAGTACTTC,CASSDSRGEQYF
NA,TRBJ2-4,TRBV5-1,NA,TGCGCCAGCAGCCCTCGGACAGAGGCCAAAAACATTCAGTACTTC,CASSPRTEAKNIQYF
NA,TRBJ2-2,TRBV10-3,NA,TGTGCCATCAGTGCGGACACAAAGAACACCGGGGAGCTGTTTTTT,CAISADTKNTGELFF
NA,TRBJ2-1,TRBV4-2,NA,TGTGCCAGCAGCCAAGGCCCGATTAGCGGTTACAATGAGCAGTTCTTC,CASSQGPISGYNEQFF
NA,TRBJ2-7,TRBV13,NA,TGTGCCAGCAGCCTAGTCGGACTACTTTCCTACGAGCAGTACTTC,CASSLVGLLSYEQYF
NA,TRBJ2-7,TRBV12-5,NA,TGTGCTAGTGGGAACTGGGGGCAGGGGATTGACGAGCAGTACTTC,CASGNWGQGIDEQYF
TRBD1,TRBJ1-4,TRBV14,NA,TGTGCCAGCAGCCAAGTCGTGACAGGGTATAATGAAAAACTGTTTTTT,CASSQVVTGYNEKLFF
NA,TRBJ1-4,TRBV9,NA,TGTGCCAGCAGCCCTGCAGTCATCGCAACTAATGAAAAACTGTTTTTT,CASSPAVIATNEKLFF
NA,TRBJ2-1,TRBV4-2,NA,TGTGCCAGCAGCCAATCCGGGACTCGGATCAATGAGCAGTTCTTC,CASSQSGTRINEQFF
TRBD2,TRBJ2-5,TRBV19,NA,TGTGCCAGTAGTCCCCTTAGCGGGAGGAGTGGAGAGACCCAGTACTTC,CASSPLSGRSGETQYF
TRBD1,TRBJ1-4,TRBV6-5,NA,TGTGCCAGCAGAGCGACAGGGATAGGTGAAAAACTGTTTTTT,CASRATGIGEKLFF
TRBD2,TRBJ2-3,TRBV19,once,TGTGCCAGTAGTGGCCTAGCGGGCACAGATACGCAGTATTTT,CASSGLAGTDTQYF
TRBD2,TRBJ2-1,TRBV5-1,NA,TGCGCCAGCAGCTCCGGACTAGCGGGAGGGTCATTGAATGAGCAGTTCTTC,CASSSGLAGGSLNEQFF
NA,TRBJ1-2,TRBV21-1,NA,TGTGCCAGCAGCCTACATTGCGGCAGCAGCTATGGCTACACCTTC,CASSLHCGSSYGYTF
NA,TRBJ1-5,TRBV19,NA,TGTGCCAGTAGTCCTGCTCCCCCGACAGTCCCCAATCAGCCCCAGCATTTT,CASSPAPPTVPNQPQHF
TRBD2,TRBJ2-3,TRBV19,NA,TGTGCCAGTAGTACTAGCGGGCTTAGCACAGATACGCAGTATTTT,CASSTSGLSTDTQYF
NA,TRBJ2-5,TRBV11-2,once,TGTGCCAGCAGCCGGGGGGTACAGGGAGGGCAAGAGACCCAGTACTTC,CASSRGVQGGQETQYF
NA,TRBJ1-1,TRBV4-2,NA,TGTGCCAGCAGCCAAGATCAGGGAGGGACTGAAGCTTTCTTT,CASSQDQGGTEAFF
NA,TRBJ2-5,TRBV18,NA,TGTGCCAGCTCACCACCCGCCAGGGCCCAAGAGACCCAGTACTTC,CASSPPARAQETQYF
NA,TRBJ1-6,TRBV14,few,TGTGCCAGCAGCCGATGGACCGGGGTGGGTTCACCCCTCCACTTT,CASSRWTGVGSPLHF